A single T cell receptor beta chain is shown here with its context. The sample belongs to a study of blood T cell repertoires in COVID-19. Study background: Samples came from the United States, Italy and Spain, spanning acute and convalescent COVID-19. The cDNA or gDNA used as material had been derived from T cells, B-cell-depleted T cells, or PBMCs.

This CDR3 contains 18 residues. Germline V CDR1 and CDR2: MGHDK, SYGVNS. The V segment lost 3 bases and the J segment 3 bases; nucleotides outside the gene matches: 13. Authors' processing steps: How many nucleated cells were present was estimated from reference gene primer amplification. Sequenced by immunoSEQ multiplex PCR; TCRdb stores in-frame clones only, minus some. The V and J calls and clone size come from that table; D and trimming were worked out from the DNA. The top ten clones hold approximately 9.9% of a sample with 150,000 to 200,000 clones, over 75% of them seen once. The specimen was peripheral blood. The sequence was collected from a human donor with active or convalescent COVID-19. The donor label of this sample is uncertain. The chain has TRBV25-1 and TRBJ2-7; 11 bases map to TRBD2. CDR3 nucleotides: TGTGCCAGCAGTGATCAGACGACCTACGGGACTAGCGGCTACGAGCAGTACTTC. Its protein is CASSDQTTYGTSGYEQYF.